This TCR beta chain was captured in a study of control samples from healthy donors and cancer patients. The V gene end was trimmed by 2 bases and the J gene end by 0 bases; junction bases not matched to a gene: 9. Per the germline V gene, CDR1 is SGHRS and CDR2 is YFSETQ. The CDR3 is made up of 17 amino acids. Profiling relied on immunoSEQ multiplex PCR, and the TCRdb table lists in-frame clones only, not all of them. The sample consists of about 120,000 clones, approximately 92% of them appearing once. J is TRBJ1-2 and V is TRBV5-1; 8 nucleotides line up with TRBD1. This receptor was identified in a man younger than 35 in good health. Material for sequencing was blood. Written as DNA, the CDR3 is TGCGCCAGCAGCTTCCGCCCGGGACAGGTAGCTAACTATGGCTACACCTTC. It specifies CASSFRPGQVANYGYTF.